This T cell receptor (beta chain) comes out of a study of T cell responses to AZD1222 COVID-19 vaccine. General study points: All repertoire sampling was performed exclusively after the peak T cell response.

With respect to this clone: As yet, its antigen is unknown.

Produced via immunoSEQ multiplex PCR; TCRdb's table is partial and in-frame only. Here the sample spans around 100,000 clones, nearly 90% being singletons. There are 13 residues in the CDR3. Trimming pared 6 bases from V and 1 base from J, leaving 10 bases between. Germline values: CDR1 SGHTS, CDR2 YDEGEE. The clonotype originates from an adult who received the AZD1222 COVID-19 vaccine. The source was peripheral blood, collected 28 days after the second AZD1222 dose. The chain joins TRBV5-8 to TRBJ1-1; D remains unclear. The CDR3 DNA follows: TGTGCCAGCATCTACTCAAGGAACACTGAAGCTTTCTTT. Translating gives CASIYSRNTEAFF.